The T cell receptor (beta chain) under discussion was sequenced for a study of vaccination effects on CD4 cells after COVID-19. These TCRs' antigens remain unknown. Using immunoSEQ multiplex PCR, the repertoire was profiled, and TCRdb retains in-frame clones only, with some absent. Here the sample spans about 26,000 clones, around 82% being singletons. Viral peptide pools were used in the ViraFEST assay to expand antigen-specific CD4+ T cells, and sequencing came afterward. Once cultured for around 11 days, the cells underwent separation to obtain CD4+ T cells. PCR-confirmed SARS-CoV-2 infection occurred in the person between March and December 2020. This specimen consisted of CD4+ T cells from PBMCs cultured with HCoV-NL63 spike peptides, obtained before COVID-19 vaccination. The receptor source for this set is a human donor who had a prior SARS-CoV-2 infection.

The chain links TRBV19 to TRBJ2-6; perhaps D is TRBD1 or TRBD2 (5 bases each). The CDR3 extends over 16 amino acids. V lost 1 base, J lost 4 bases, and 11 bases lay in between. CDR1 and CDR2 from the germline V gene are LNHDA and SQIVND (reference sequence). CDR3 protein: CASSIVEGRGANVLTF. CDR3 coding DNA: TGTGCCAGTAGTATAGTTGAGGGGCGGGGGGCCAACGTCCTGACTTTC. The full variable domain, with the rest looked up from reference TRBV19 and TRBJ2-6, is DGGITQSPKYLFRKEGQNVTLSCEQNLNHDAMYWYRQDPGQGLRLIYYSQIVNDFQKGDIAEGYSVSREKKESFPLTVTSAQKNPTAFYLCASSIVEGRGANVLTFGAGSRLTVL.